Each of the 16 T cell receptor beta chains below was sequenced from the same sample in a study of shared clonotypes between healthy human individuals. The method was immunoSEQ multiplex PCR; TCRdb's version includes in-frame clones alone and lacks a portion of them. The sample has roughly 2.2 million clones; approximately 95% are singletons. The sequenced material came from naive CD4+ T cells from PBMCs. Subset of the sample: CD45RA+ positively selected. These receptors were taken from a man aged 18 to 29 in good health. Some clones in this sample may be carry-over from other donors' samples.

As for this clone: This specimen includes other DNA sequences encoding the same CDR3. The J gene is TRBJ1-5, the V gene TRBV6-5; perhaps TRBD1 as D (5 bases). CDR1 is MNHEY and CDR2 is SVGAGI in the germline V gene. V shed 0 bases and J shed 5 bases, with 5 bases lying between them. This CDR3 is built from 13 residues. CDR3 nucleotides: TGTGCCAGCAGTTACTCCAGGGATCAGCCCCAGCATTTT. Encoded protein: CASSYSRDQPQHF.

This chain connects TRBV18 to TRBJ2-6; 7 nucleotides align to TRBD2. Per germline, CDR1 KGHSH and CDR2 LQKENI. With 0 bases clipped from V and 2 bases from J, the junction kept 1 base outside the gene matches. The CDR3 is made up of 16 amino acids. The CDR3 DNA reads TGTGCCAGCTCACCACCCCGGGGGGCTGGGGCCAACGTCCTGACTTTC. It is translated as CASSPPRGAGANVLTF.

The chain combines TRBV30 with TRBJ1-2; D may be TRBD1 (5 bases). V was cut by 4 bases and J by 6 bases, with 15 bases left in between. The CDR3 has 13 amino acids. The germline gives CDR1 GTSNPN, CDR2 SVGIG (reference sequence). The CDR3 protein is CAWKAGYQDGYTF. The CDR3 DNA is TGTGCCTGGAAAGCAGGGTATCAAGATGGCTACACCTTC.

The J gene is TRBJ2-1, the V gene TRBV30, with no clear D. The CDR3 sequence is 15 residues long. Trimming removed 3 bases at V and 6 bases at J, with 18 bases between. From germline, CDR1 is GTSNPN and CDR2 SVGIG (reference sequence). The CDR3 bases are TGTGCCTGGAGGTTCTGGCCCGCGATCTCCAATGAGCAGTTCTTC. Its translation is CAWRFWPAISNEQFF.

V is TRBV2 and J is TRBJ1-1, with TRBD1 as a possible D gene (6 bases). V dropped 6 bases and J dropped 5 bases, with 13 bases sitting between them. CDR1 and CDR2 from the germline V gene are SNHLY and FYNNEI. This CDR3 is built from 13 residues. The DNA of the CDR3 is TGTGCCAGCAGCTTCAGTAGGGGGACTGAAGCTTTCTTT. As protein: CASSFSRGTEAFF.

This chain uses TRBV9 with TRBJ2-1; 8 positions agree with TRBD1. V lost 2 bases and J lost 9; bases outside the gene matches: 10. The CDR3 is made up of 15 amino acids. Germline V lookup: CDR1 SGDLS, CDR2 YYNGEE. The CDR3 here is CASSVAGQGGVEQFF. The CDR3 DNA sequence: TGTGCCAGCAGCGTGGCAGGACAGGGCGGGGTTGAGCAGTTCTTC.

The chain combines TRBV28 with TRBJ2-3, with 7 bases identical to TRBD1. V trimming: 2 bases; J trimming: 2 bases; junction bases outside the gene matches: 7. Germline V gene sequence: CDR1 MDHEN, CDR2 SYDVKM. The CDR3 is 16 residues long. This CDR3 is CASSLPKTGSTDTQYF. The CDR3 nucleotides read TGTGCCAGCAGTTTACCCAAGACAGGGTCCACAGATACGCAGTATTTT.

The genes are TRBV19 and TRBJ1-5; TRBD1 might be the D (5 bases). Germline loops: CDR1 LNHDA, CDR2 SQIVND (reference sequence). The V and J ends lost 4 bases and 7 bases respectively, with 17 bases between them. The CDR3 length is 15 residues. CDR3 DNA sequence: TGTGCCAGTAGTACCCTGCCCCGGGGGGAGCAGCCCCAGCATTTT. Its translation: CASSTLPRGEQPQHF.

The genes are TRBV7-6 and TRBJ2-7; D could derive from TRBD1 or TRBD2 (5 bases each). This CDR3 has 16 residues. V lost 5 bases and J lost 2, with 19 bases in between. From germline, CDR1 is SGHVS and CDR2 FNYEAQ. The CDR3 sequence: CASSPGSAGTAYEQYF. CDR3 nucleotides: TGTGCCAGCAGCCCGGGGTCGGCCGGGACGGCCTACGAGCAGTACTTC.

The chain's CDR3 is CASSSAMGGAGEKLFF. CDR3 DNA sequence: TGTGCCAGTAGTTCCGCCATGGGGGGCGCGGGTGAAAAACTGTTTTTT. The chain is built from TRBV19 and TRBJ1-4, with D perhaps TRBD1 (6 bases). V was pared by 5 bases and J by 7 bases, with 20 bases between. The CDR3 extends over 16 amino acids. Germline CDR1 and CDR2: LNHDA and SQIVND (reference sequence).

To note about this clone: Within the sample, other DNA sequences also encode this same CDR3. This chain joins TRBV7-3 and TRBJ2-5; weak D call: TRBD2 (5 bases). This CDR3 comprises 13 residues. V dropped 6 bases and J dropped 2 bases, with 10 bases sitting between them. Germline CDR1 is SGHTA and CDR2 is FQGTGA. As DNA, the CDR3 is TGTGCCAGCAGTTTGGAGGCGCAAGAGACCCAGTACTTC. Amino acids: CASSLEAQETQYF.

This chain connects TRBV6-5 to TRBJ2-7; TRBD2 aligns across 10 bases. The CDR3 is 14 amino acids. Per the germline V gene, CDR1 is MNHEY and CDR2 is SVGAGI. V lost 10 bases to trimming and J lost 0 bases; unmatched junction nucleotides: 6. CDR3 in DNA: TGTGCCACCCGTTCTAGCGGGGGCTCCTACGAGCAGTACTTC. It specifies CATRSSGGSYEQYF.

This clone appeared a single time. The rearrangement uses TRBV7-2 and TRBJ2-7, with a tentative D call TRBD2 (6 bases). The CDR3 totals 18 residues. Trimming pared 4 bases from V and 0 bases from J, leaving 22 bases between. Germline values: CDR1 SGHTA, CDR2 FQGNSA. The CDR3 sequence is CASSSRRASVTFSYEQYF. DNA of the CDR3: TGTGCCAGCAGCTCGAGGCGGGCTAGCGTGACATTCTCCTACGAGCAGTACTTC.

The CDR3 sequence: CASSLRQTTNEKLFF. DNA of the CDR3: TGTGCCAGCTCACTCCGACAAACAACTAATGAAAAACTGTTTTTT. V gene TRBV18 combines with J gene TRBJ1-4; D not certain. CDR1 is KGHSH, CDR2 LQKENI, per germline. This CDR3 comprises 15 residues. Deletions cut 4 bases from V and 0 bases from J, with 9 bases between.

The chain carries TRBV6-5 and TRBJ1-2; 9 bases align to TRBD1. The CDR3 spans 15 residues. In germline, CDR1 is MNHEY, CDR2 SVGAGI. V shed 5 bases, J shed 8 bases, and the junction held 12 bases outside the gene matches. CDR3 residues: CASSGPGQGPAGYTF. The CDR3 DNA is TGTGCCAGCAGTGGCCCGGGACAGGGCCCTGCGGGCTACACCTTC.

On this clone itself: The junction shows a germline mismatch at one end, possibly a read error. The rearrangement uses TRBV20-1 and TRBJ2-3, with D unresolved. The V gene's germline CDR1 is DFQATT and CDR2 SNEGSKA (reference sequence). CDR3 length equals 11 residues. The CDR3 region is CSARGRPSQYF. The CDR3 nucleotides read TGCAGTGCGAGAGGTCGTCCTTCGCAGTATTTT.